This TCR beta chain was captured in a study of PD-1 and CTLA-4 blockade in melanoma. Some clones are missing from TCRdb's copy, which holds only in-frame ones; the method was immunoSEQ multiplex PCR. The table shows 25,000 to 30,000 clones, with about 88% occurring only once. The CDR3 runs to 11 residues. Trimming pared 4 bases from V and 6 bases from J, leaving 6 bases between. The sequenced sample was CD8+ T cells from peripheral blood, obtained before anti-PD-1 treatment. The receptor was isolated from a human donor with melanoma. The V call is TRBV12-3 or TRBV12-4, the J call TRBJ1-1; D ambiguous. CDR3 in DNA: TGTGCCAGCAGTTCCGGGGCTGAAGCTTTCTTT. It encodes CASSSGAEAFF.